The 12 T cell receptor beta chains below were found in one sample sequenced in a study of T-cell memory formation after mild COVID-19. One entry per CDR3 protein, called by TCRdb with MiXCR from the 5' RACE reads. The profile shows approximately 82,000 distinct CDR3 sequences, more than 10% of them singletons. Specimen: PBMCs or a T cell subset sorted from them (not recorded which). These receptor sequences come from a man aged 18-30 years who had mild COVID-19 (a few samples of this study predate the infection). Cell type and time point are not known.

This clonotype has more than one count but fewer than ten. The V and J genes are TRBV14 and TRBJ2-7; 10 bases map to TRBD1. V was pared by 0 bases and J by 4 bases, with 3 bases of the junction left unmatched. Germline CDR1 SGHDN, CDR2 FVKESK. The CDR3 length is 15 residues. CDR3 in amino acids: CASSQETGGWYEQYF. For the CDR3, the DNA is TGTGCCAGCAGCCAAGAGACAGGGGGCTGGTACGAGCAGTACTTC.

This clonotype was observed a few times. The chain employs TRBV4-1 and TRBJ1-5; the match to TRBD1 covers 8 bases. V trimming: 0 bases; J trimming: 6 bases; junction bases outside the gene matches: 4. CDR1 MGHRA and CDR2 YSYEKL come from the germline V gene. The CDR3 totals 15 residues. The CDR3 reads CASSQDDRGGQPQHF. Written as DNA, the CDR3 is TGCGCCAGCAGCCAAGACGACAGGGGAGGTCAGCCCCAGCATTTT.

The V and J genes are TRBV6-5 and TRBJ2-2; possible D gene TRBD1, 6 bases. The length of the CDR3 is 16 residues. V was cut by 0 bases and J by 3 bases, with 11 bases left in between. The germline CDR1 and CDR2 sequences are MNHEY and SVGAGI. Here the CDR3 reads CASSYSAAGDTGELFF. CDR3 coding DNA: TGTGCCAGCAGTTACTCTGCGGCAGGGGACACCGGGGAGCTGTTTTTT.

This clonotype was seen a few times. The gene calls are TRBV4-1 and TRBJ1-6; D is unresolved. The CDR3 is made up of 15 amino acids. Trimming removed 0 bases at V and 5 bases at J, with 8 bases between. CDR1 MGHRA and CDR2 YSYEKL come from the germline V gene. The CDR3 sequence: CASSQDLGNNSPLHF. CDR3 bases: TGCGCCAGCAGCCAAGATTTGGGGAATAATTCACCCCTCCACTTT.

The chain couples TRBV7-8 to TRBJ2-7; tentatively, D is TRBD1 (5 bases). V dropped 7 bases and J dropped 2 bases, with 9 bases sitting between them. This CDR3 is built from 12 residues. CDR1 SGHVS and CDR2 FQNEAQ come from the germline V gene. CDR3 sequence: CASTSGTYEQYF. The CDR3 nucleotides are TGTGCCAGCACCTCAGGGACCTACGAGCAGTACTTC.

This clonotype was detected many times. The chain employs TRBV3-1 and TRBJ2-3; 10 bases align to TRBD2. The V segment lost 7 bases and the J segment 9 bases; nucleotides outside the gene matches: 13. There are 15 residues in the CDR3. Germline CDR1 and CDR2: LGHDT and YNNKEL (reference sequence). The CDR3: CASTSVVAGGRTQYF. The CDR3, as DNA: TGTGCCAGCACCTCAGTAGTAGCGGGGGGCCGAACGCAGTATTTT.

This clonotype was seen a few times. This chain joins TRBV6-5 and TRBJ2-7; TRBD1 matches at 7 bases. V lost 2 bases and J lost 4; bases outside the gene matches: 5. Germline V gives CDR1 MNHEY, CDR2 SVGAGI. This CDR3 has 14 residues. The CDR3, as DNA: TGTGCCAGCAGTTACGGCAGGGGGACATACGAGCAGTACTTC. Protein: CASSYGRGTYEQYF.

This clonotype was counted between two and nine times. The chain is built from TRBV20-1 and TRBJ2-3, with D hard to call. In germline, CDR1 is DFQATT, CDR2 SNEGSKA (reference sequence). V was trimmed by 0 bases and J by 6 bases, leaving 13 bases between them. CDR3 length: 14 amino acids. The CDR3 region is CSARDIVGPDTQYF. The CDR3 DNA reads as TGCAGTGCTAGAGATATAGTTGGCCCGGATACGCAGTATTTT.

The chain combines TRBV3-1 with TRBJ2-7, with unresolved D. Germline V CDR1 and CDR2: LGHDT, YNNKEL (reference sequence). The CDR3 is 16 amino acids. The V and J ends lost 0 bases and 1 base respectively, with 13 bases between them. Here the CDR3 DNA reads TGTGCCAGCAGCCAAGATCTCCGCCGGCCTTCCTACGAGCAGTACTTC. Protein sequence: CASSQDLRRPSYEQYF.

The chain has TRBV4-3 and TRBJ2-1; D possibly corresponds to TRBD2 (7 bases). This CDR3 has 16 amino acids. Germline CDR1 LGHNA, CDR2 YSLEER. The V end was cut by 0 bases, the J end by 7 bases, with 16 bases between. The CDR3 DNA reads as TGCGCCAGCAGCCAAGATTGGGGGGGGCCGAGGAATGAGCAGTTCTTC. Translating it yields CASSQDWGGPRNEQFF.

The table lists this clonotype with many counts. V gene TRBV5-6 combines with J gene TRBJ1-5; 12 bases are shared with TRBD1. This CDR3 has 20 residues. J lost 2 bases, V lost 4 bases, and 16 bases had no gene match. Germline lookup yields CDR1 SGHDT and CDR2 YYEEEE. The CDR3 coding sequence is TGTGCCAGCAGCAAGGAGACCGGGACAGGGGGCTTCTCGGGCAATCAGCCCCAGCATTTT. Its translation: CASSKETGTGGFSGNQPQHF. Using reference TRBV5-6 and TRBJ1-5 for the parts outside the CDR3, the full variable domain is DAGVTQSPTHLIKTRGQQVTLRCSPKSGHDTVSWYQQALGQGPQFIFQYYEEEERQRGNFPDRFSGHQFPNYSSELNVNALLLGDSALYLCASSKETGTGGFSGNQPQHFGDGTRLSIL.

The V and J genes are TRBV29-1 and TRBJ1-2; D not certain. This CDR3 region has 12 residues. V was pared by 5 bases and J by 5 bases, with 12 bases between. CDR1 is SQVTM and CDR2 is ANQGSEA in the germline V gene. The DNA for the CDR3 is TGCAGCGTTCGAGCTCTCGAGTATGGCTACACCTTC. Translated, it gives CSVRALEYGYTF.